Ten or more counts support the clone carrying this T cell receptor beta chain. What it recognizes is unknown. The data stem from a study of spatial heterogeneity in lung cancer. The wider study: Each unique TCR and UMI combination was seen more than ten times on average in raw reads.

Every TCR cDNA molecule bore a unique molecular identifier. MiXCR, run by TCRdb on the 5' RACE reads, gives a single entry per CDR3 protein. The sample lists under 25,000 distinct CDR3 sequences; 6% to 7.5% were seen once. CDR1 is DFQATT and CDR2 is SNEGSKA in the germline V gene (reference sequence). The V gene lost 0 bases and the J gene lost 5 bases, with 15 bases spanning the gap. The CDR3 totals 15 residues. Time point given: sample taken at primary tumor resection. Extraction of whole RNA from tumor, nontumor lung or frozen PBMC preceded unsorted sequencing. Study-level results: Whereas they appeared in blood less at follow-up, ubiquitous expanded tumor TCRs appeared there more at resection.

The receptor was derived from a male donor with early-stage non-small cell lung cancer. This chain connects TRBV20-1 to TRBJ2-3; possibly TRBD2 for D (6 bases). This specimen consisted of PBMCs, obtained at surgery. The CDR3 DNA reads TGCAGTGCTAGAGATTGGGGGGACCGGGGAGATACGCAGTATTTT. Translating gives CSARDWGDRGDTQYF.